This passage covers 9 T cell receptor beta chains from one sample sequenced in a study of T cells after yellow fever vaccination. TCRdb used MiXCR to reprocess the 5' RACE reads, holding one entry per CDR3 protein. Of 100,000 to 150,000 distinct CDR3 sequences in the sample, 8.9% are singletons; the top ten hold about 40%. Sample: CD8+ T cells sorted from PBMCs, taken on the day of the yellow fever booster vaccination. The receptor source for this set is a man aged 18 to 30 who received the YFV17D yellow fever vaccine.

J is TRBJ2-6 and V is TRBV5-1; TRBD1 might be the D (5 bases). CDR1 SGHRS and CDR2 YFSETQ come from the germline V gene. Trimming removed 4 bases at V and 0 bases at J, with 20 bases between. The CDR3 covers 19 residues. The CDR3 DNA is TGCGCCAGCAGCCACAAGTGGGGCGGAACCTCCTCTGGGGCCAACGTCCTGACTTTC. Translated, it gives CASSHKWGGTSSGANVLTF.

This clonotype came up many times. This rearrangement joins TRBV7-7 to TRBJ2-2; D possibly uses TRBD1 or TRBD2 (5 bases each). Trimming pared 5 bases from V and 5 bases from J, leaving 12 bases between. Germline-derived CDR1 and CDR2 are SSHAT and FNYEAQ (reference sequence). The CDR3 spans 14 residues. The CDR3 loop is CASSPDWGTGELFF. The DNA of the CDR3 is TGTGCCAGCAGCCCCGACTGGGGGACCGGGGAGCTGTTTTTT.

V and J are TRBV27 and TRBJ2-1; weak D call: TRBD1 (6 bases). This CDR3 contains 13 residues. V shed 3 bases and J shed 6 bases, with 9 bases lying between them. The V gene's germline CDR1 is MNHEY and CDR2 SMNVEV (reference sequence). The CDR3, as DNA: TGTGCCAGCAGTTTTGGGGGCCCCAATGAGCAGTTCTTC. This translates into CASSFGGPNEQFF.

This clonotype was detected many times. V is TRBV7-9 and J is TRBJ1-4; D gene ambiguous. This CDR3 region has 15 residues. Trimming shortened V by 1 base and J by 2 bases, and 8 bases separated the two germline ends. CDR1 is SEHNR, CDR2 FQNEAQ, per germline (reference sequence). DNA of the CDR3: TGTGCCAGCAGCTTAGTGGGTGCGACTAATGAAAAACTGTTTTTT. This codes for CASSLVGATNEKLFF.

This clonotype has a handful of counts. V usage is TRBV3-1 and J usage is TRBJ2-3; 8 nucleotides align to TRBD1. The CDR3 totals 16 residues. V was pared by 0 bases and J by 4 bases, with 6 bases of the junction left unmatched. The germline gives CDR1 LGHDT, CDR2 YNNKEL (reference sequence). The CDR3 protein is CASSQEWGTGPDTQYF. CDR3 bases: TGTGCCAGCAGCCAAGAATGGGGGACAGGACCAGATACGCAGTATTTT.

The CDR3 region has the DNA TGTGCCAGCAGTTTAGGGATGTCGAACACCGGGGAGCTGTTTTTT. It encodes CASSLGMSNTGELFF. The chain uses TRBV28 and TRBJ2-2; D call uncertain. The germline gives CDR1 MDHEN, CDR2 SYDVKM. V lost 2 bases and J lost 0, with 7 bases in between. This CDR3 is built from 15 residues.

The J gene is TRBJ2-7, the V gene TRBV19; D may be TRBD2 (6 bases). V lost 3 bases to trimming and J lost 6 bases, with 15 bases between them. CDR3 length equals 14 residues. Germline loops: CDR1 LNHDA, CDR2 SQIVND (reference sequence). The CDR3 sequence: CASSMILALGEQYF. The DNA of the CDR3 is TGTGCCAGTAGTATGATACTAGCCCTGGGCGAGCAGTACTTC.

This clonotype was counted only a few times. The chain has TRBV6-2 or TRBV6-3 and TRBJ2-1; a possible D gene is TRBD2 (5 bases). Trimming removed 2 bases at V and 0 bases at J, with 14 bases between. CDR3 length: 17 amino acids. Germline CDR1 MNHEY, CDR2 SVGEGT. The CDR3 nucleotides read TGTGCCAGCAGTTACACCCGAACTAGTAGCTCCTACAATGAGCAGTTCTTC. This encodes CASSYTRTSSSYNEQFF.

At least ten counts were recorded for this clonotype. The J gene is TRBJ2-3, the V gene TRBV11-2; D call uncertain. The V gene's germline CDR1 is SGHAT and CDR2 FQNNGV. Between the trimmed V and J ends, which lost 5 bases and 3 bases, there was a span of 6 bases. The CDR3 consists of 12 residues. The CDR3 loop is CASSAQTDTQYF. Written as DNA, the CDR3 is TGTGCCAGCAGCGCCCAGACAGATACGCAGTATTTT.